This T cell receptor (beta chain) was observed in a study of T cells after yellow fever vaccination. Ten or more counts support this clonotype. Its antigen remains unknown. Per the germline V gene, CDR1 is SEHNR and CDR2 is FQNEAQ (reference sequence). V shed 5 bases and J 8 bases; nucleotides not matched to a gene: 7. The CDR3 consists of 14 residues. Findings of the study overall: High-abundance clonotypes from the bulk population could contaminate FACS-sorted repertoires. The study found a weaker secondary response that peaked faster, day 5 versus 15. Post-booster samples contained most primary-vaccination clones (about 96% CD4, around 88% CD8).

Using its own MiXCR run on the 5' RACE reads, TCRdb lists one record per CDR3 protein. There are fewer than 350,000 distinct CDR3 sequences in the sample; around 4.5% occur only once, and roughly a fifth lies in the top ten. This clonotype was obtained from a man aged 18 to 29 who received the YFV17D yellow fever vaccine. The rearrangement joins TRBV7-9 to TRBJ1-4; TRBD1 agrees at 8 bases. This sample comprised PBMCs, obtained 15 days after the yellow fever booster vaccination. CDR3 in amino acids: CASSPDRANEKLFF. The CDR3 DNA follows: TGTGCCAGCAGCCCGGACAGGGCGAACGAAAAACTGTTTTTT.